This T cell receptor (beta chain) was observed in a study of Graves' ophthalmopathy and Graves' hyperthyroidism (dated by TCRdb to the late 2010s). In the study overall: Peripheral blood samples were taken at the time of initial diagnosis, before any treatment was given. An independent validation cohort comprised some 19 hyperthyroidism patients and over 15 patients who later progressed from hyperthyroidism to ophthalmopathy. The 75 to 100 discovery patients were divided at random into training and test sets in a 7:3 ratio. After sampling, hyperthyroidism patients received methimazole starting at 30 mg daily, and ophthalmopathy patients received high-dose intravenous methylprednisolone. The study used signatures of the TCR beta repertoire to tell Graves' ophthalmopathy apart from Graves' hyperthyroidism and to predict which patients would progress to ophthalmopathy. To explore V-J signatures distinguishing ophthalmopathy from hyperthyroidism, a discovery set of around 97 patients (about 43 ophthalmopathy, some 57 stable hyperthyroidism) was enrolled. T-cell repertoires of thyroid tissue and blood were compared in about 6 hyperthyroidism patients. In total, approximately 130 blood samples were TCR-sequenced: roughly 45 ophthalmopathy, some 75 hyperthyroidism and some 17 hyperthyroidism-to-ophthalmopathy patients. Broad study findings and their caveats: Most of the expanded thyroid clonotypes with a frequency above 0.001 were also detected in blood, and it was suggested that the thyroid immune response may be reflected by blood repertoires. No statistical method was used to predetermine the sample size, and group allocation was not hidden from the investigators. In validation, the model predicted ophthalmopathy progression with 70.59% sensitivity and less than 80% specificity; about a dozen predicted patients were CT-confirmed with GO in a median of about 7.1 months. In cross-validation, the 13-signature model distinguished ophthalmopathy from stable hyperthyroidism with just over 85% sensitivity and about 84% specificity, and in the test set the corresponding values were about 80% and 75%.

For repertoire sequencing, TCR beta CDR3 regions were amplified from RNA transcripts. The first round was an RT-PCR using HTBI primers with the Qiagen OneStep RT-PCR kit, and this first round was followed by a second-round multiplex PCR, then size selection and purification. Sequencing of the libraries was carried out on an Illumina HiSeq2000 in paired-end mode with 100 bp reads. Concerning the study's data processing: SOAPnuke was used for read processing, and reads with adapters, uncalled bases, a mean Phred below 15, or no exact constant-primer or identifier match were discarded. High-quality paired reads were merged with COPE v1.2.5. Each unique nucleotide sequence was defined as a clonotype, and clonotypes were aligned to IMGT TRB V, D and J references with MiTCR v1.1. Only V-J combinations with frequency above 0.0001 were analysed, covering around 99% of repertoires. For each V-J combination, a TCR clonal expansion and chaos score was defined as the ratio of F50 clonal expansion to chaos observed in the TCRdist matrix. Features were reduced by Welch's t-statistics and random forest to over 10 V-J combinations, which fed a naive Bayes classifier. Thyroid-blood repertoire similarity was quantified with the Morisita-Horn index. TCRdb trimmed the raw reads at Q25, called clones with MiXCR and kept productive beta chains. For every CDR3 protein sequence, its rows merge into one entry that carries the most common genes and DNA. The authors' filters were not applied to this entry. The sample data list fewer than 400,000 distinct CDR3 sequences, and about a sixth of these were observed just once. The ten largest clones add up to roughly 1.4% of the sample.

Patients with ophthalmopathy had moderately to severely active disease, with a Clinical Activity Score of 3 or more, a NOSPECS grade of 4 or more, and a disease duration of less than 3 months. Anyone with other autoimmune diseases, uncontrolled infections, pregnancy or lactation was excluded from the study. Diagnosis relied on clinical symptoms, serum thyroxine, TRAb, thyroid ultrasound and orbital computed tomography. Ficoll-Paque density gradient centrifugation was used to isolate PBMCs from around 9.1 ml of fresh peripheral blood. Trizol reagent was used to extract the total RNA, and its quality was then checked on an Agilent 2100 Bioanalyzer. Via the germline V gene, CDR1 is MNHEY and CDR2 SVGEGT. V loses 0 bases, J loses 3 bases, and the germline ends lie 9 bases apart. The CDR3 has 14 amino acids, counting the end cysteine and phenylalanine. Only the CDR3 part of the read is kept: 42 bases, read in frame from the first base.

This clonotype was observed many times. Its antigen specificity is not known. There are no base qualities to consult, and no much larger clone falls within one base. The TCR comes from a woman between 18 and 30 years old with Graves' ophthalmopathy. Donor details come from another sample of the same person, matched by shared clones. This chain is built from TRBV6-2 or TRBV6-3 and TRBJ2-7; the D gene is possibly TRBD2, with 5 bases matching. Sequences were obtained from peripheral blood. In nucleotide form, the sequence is TGTGCCAGCAGTTACTCGGGGAGCCGCTACGAGCAGTACTTC. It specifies CASSYSGSRYEQYF.